This entry lists 18 T cell receptor beta chains sequenced from one sample in a study of T-cell memory formation after mild COVID-19. TCRdb analysed the 5' RACE reads with MiXCR anew, one entry per CDR3 protein. The table has about 400,000 distinct CDR3 sequences, under 25% seen once. Input material: PBMCs or a T cell subset sorted from them (not recorded which). The receptor source for this set is an adult woman who had mild COVID-19 (a few samples of this study predate the infection). Cell type and time point are not known.

This clonotype was seen a few times. The chain employs TRBV5-1 and TRBJ2-7; D not resolved. CDR1 is SGHRS and CDR2 is YFSETQ in the germline V gene. Trimming shortened V by 7 bases and J by 7 bases, and 6 bases separated the two germline ends. The CDR3 loop spans 9 amino acids. This chain's CDR3 is CASVREQYF. DNA of the CDR3: TGCGCCAGCGTCCGGGAGCAGTACTTC. The full variable domain, its missing parts supplied by reference TRBV5-1 and TRBJ2-7, is KAGVTQTPRYLIKTRGQQVTLSCSPISGHRSVSWYQQTPGQGLQFLFEYFSETQRNKGNFPGRFSGRQFSNSRSEMNVSTLELGDSALYLCASVREQYFGPGTRLTVT.

This clonotype was counted many times. The chain couples TRBV25-1 to TRBJ2-6; D gene ambiguous. CDR1 and CDR2 (germline): MGHDK, SYGVNS. The CDR3 length is 15 residues. The ends were cut back, 4 bases at V and 0 bases at J, with 7 bases in the middle. In DNA form, the CDR3 reads TGTGCCAGCAGTGTCGGCGACTCTGGGGCCAACGTCCTGACTTTC. This translates into CASSVGDSGANVLTF.

This chain uses TRBV3-1 with TRBJ2-1; no clear D. Germline V CDR1 and CDR2: LGHDT, YNNKEL (reference sequence). V was trimmed by 0 bases and J by 4 bases, leaving 7 bases between them. The length of the CDR3 is 14 residues. The CDR3 DNA reads as TGTGCCAGCAGCCAAGAGCCTCAATACAATGAGCAGTTCTTC. Its translation is CASSQEPQYNEQFF.

This clonotype showed up just a few times. One end of the junction is discordant with germline, which a read error may explain. V usage is TRBV12-3 or TRBV12-4 and J usage is TRBJ1-3; 7 bases are a match to TRBD1. The CDR3 extends over 13 amino acids. The CDR3 reads CASSTLGGTALNF. The CDR3, as DNA: TGTGCCAGCAGTACCCTCGGCGGGACAGCCCTGAATTTT.

A few counts support this clonotype. The V gene is TRBV7-6, the J gene TRBJ1-6; D gene unclear. V lost 5 bases and J 8 bases, leaving 13 bases between the germline ends. The germline V gene encodes CDR1 SGHVS and CDR2 FNYEAQ. The CDR3 contains 14 residues. In DNA, the CDR3 is TGTGCCAGCAGCCCCCCTGGCCCTGATTCACCCCTCCACTTT. Its protein is CASSPPGPDSPLHF.

The chain joins TRBV6-4 to TRBJ2-1, with 10 bases fitting TRBD2. CDR1 is MRHNA, CDR2 SNTAGT, per germline. The CDR3 length is 13 residues. V shed 5 bases, J shed 10 bases, and the junction held 5 bases outside the gene matches. The CDR3, as DNA: TGTGCCAGCAGTTTCGAGCGGGAGGGAGAGCAGTTCTTC. Translating it yields CASSFEREGEQFF.

A single count supports this clonotype. This chain joins TRBV2 and TRBJ1-1; D is possibly TRBD1 (5 bases). This CDR3 comprises 16 residues. V lost 2 bases to trimming and J lost 0 bases, with 13 bases between them. CDR1 and CDR2 (germline): SNHLY, FYNNEI. CDR3 region: CASSEFVTGVNTEAFF. The CDR3 coding sequence is TGTGCCAGCAGTGAATTTGTTACAGGTGTGAACACTGAAGCTTTCTTT.

This clonotype was seen more than once but under ten times. The V call is TRBV7-9, the J call TRBJ1-2; 7 positions match TRBD1. This CDR3 region has 14 residues. The germline V gene encodes CDR1 SEHNR and CDR2 FQNEAQ (reference sequence). Trimming cost V 5 bases and J 3 bases; bases outside gene matches: 6. The DNA for the CDR3 is TGTGCCAGCAGCGGCCGGGACAGCGACTATGGCTACACCTTC. As protein: CASSGRDSDYGYTF.

This clonotype showed up just a few times. This rearrangement joins TRBV6-5 to TRBJ2-1; 12 bases fit TRBD2. The germline CDR1 and CDR2 sequences are MNHEY and SVGAGI. This CDR3 comprises 14 residues. The V and J ends lost 7 bases and 6 bases, in that order; junction bases with no gene match: 4. CDR3 DNA: TGTGCCAGCAATCAACTAGCGGGGGGCAATGAGCAGTTCTTC. It is translated as CASNQLAGGNEQFF.

This chain links TRBV7-8 with TRBJ2-1, with D unresolved. V was clipped by 10 bases and J by 0 bases, with 13 bases between them. The CDR3 contains 14 residues. Per the germline V gene, CDR1 is SGHVS and CDR2 is FQNEAQ. CDR3 sequence: CATTGDGSYNEQFF. CDR3 coding DNA: TGTGCCACCACCGGAGATGGCTCCTACAATGAGCAGTTCTTC.

This clonotype has only a few counts. The V gene is TRBV4-1, the J gene TRBJ2-1; 9 positions match TRBD1. From germline, CDR1 is MGHRA and CDR2 YSYEKL. This CDR3 comprises 17 residues. Trimming cost V 4 bases and J 5 bases; bases outside gene matches: 12. The CDR3 loop reads CASSRLGQGTADNEQFF. CDR3 DNA sequence: TGCGCCAGCAGCCGCCTTGGACAGGGGACCGCCGACAATGAGCAGTTCTTC.

This clonotype is a singleton in its sample. The chain uses TRBV11-3 and TRBJ1-1; D not certain. The CDR3 covers 14 residues. Trimming took 5 bases from V and 1 from J, leaving 11 bases between them. Per germline, CDR1 SGHNT and CDR2 YENEEA. The CDR3 loop reads CASSKARENTEAFF. The CDR3 DNA sequence: TGTGCCAGCAGCAAAGCGCGGGAGAACACTGAAGCTTTCTTT.

The V and J genes are TRBV3-1 and TRBJ2-1; tentatively, D is TRBD2 (6 bases). Germline assignment: CDR1 LGHDT and CDR2 YNNKEL (reference sequence). The V gene lost 2 bases and the J gene lost 7 bases, with 12 bases spanning the gap. The CDR3 runs to 14 residues. CDR3 sequence reads: CASSQRDWQNEQFF. The CDR3 nucleotides read TGTGCCAGCAGCCAAAGGGACTGGCAGAATGAGCAGTTCTTC.

This clonotype has just one count. A much larger clone lies a single base off, so this may be a read error. This sequence joins TRBV7-9 and TRBJ1-2, with D maybe TRBD1 (6 bases). CDR3 length: 14 amino acids. V gave up 5 bases and J gave up 4 bases, with 14 bases separating them. The germline V gene encodes CDR1 SEHNR and CDR2 FQNEAQ (reference sequence). CDR3 region: CASSVALDSYGYTF. CDR3 nucleotide sequence: TGTGCCAGCAGCGTGGCCCTGGACAGCTATGGCTACACCTTC.

The J gene is TRBJ2-5, the V gene TRBV5-5, with D uncertain. V was cut by 4 bases and J by 4 bases, with 11 bases left in between. The CDR3 runs 13 residues. Looked up from germline, CDR1 is SGHKS and CDR2 is YYEKEE (reference sequence). The CDR3 loop reads CASSQDPAETQYF. The CDR3 coding sequence is TGTGCCAGCAGCCAAGACCCCGCAGAGACCCAGTACTTC.

The chain is built from TRBV15 and TRBJ2-3, with TRBD2 identical over 7 bases. Per the germline V gene, CDR1 is LNHNV and CDR2 is YYDKDF (reference sequence). The CDR3 consists of 17 residues. V lost 4 bases and J lost 2; bases outside the gene matches: 12. The CDR3 here is CATSNAVGGVITDTQYF. CDR3 in DNA: TGTGCCACCAGCAATGCAGTGGGGGGGGTAATCACAGATACGCAGTATTTT.

This rearrangement joins TRBV24-1 to TRBJ2-7; TRBD1 matches at 7 bases. Germline V gene data show CDR1 as KGHDR and CDR2 as SFDVKD. J was trimmed by 0 bases and V by 4 bases; bases with no gene match: 5. There are 15 residues in the CDR3. In DNA, the CDR3 is TGTGCCACCAGTGAACTGGGACAGTCCTCCTACGAGCAGTACTTC. Amino acid sequence: CATSELGQSSYEQYF.

The chain recombines TRBV18 with TRBJ2-2; 8 nucleotides agree with TRBD2. The trim removed 3 bases at V and 1 base at J, leaving 4 bases unmatched. The length of the CDR3 is 16 residues. Looked up from germline, CDR1 is KGHSH and CDR2 is LQKENI. CDR3 sequence reads: CASSPLLAGNTGELFF. CDR3 in DNA: TGTGCCAGCTCACCCTTGCTAGCGGGGAACACCGGGGAGCTGTTTTTT.